One and the same sample provided the 9 T cell receptor beta chains below, sequenced in a study of OX40 agonist ivuxolimab in advanced cancers. The assay was immunoSEQ multiplex PCR, and TCRdb's table has in-frame clones only and misses some. The table has 55,000 to 70,000 clones, 80% seen once; the top ten hold 0.95% to 1.5%. Sequencing used CD4+ or CD8+ T cells sorted from blood, obtained in a trial of the OX40 agonist ivuxolimab. Source of these receptors: an adult with an advanced solid tumor such as melanoma, head and neck, liver or kidney cancer.

The gene calls are TRBV7-9 and TRBJ2-1; D is possibly TRBD1 (6 bases). Germline values: CDR1 SEHNR, CDR2 FQNEAQ (reference sequence). The V end lost 0 bases, the J end lost 4 bases, and 10 bases lay between the germline ends. The CDR3 has 15 residues. In DNA, the CDR3 is TGTGCCAGCAGCTTAGCGGGGGCCCTATACAATGAGCAGTTCTTC. Amino acid sequence: CASSLAGALYNEQFF.

The V gene is TRBV18, the J gene TRBJ2-3; D is possibly TRBD2 (6 bases). The germline V gene encodes CDR1 KGHSH and CDR2 LQKENI. V was pared by 3 bases and J by 9 bases, with 19 bases between. The CDR3 runs to 15 residues. The CDR3 sequence: CASSPLGRREDTQYF. DNA for the CDR3: TGTGCCAGCTCACCGCTAGGCCGAAGGGAGGACACGCAGTATTTT.

This chain links TRBV10-2 with TRBJ2-1; D may be TRBD2 (6 bases). This CDR3 is 14 amino acids long. V was trimmed by 7 bases and J by 6 bases, leaving 16 bases between them. CDR1 WSHSY and CDR2 SAAADI come from the germline V gene. The CDR3 nucleotides are TGCGCCAGCACGGAAGGAAATAGCGGCAATGAGCAGTTCTTC. Residues: CASTEGNSGNEQFF.

The chain uses TRBV9 and TRBJ1-2; TRBD1 might be the D (6 bases). V dropped 4 bases and J dropped 2 bases, with 12 bases sitting between them. Germline V gene lookup returns CDR1 SGDLS and CDR2 YYNGEE. The CDR3 sequence is 14 residues long. The CDR3 is CASSINQGNYGYTF. The DNA for the CDR3 is TGTGCCAGCAGCATTAACCAGGGGAACTATGGCTACACCTTC. Complete variable domain (other parts from reference TRBV9 and TRBJ1-2): DSGVTQTPKHLITATGQRVTLRCSPRSGDLSVYWYQQSLDQGLQFLIQYYNGEERAKGNILERFSAQQFPDLHSELNLSSLELGDSALYFCASSINQGNYGYTFGSGTRLTVV.

The chain links TRBV30 to TRBJ1-6; TRBD1 matches at 10 bases. This CDR3 is built from 14 residues. Germline V gives CDR1 GTSNPN, CDR2 SVGIG (reference sequence). The J segment lost 10 bases and the V segment lost 1 base, leaving 4 bases of the junction unmatched. This CDR3 reads CAWSGGQGWSPLHF. CDR3 nucleotides: TGTGCCTGGAGTGGGGGACAGGGGTGGTCACCCCTCCACTTT.

The chain couples TRBV6-5 to TRBJ1-2, with TRBD1 as a possible D gene (5 bases). Trimming took 6 bases from V and 4 from J, leaving 18 bases between them. The CDR3 covers 15 residues. In germline, CDR1 is MNHEY, CDR2 SVGAGI. The CDR3 spells CASSTPRVGTYGYTF. DNA for the CDR3: TGTGCCAGCAGCACTCCTCGGGTCGGGACCTATGGCTACACCTTC.

This rearrangement joins TRBV6-5 to TRBJ2-1; D is perhaps TRBD1 (5 bases). The CDR3 runs 11 residues. Germline lookup yields CDR1 MNHEY and CDR2 SVGAGI. V shed 8 bases and J shed 8 bases, with 10 bases lying between them. CDR3 loop: CASAGFHEQFF. DNA for the CDR3: TGTGCCAGCGCAGGGTTCCATGAGCAGTTCTTC.

This clone was counted between two and nine times. The chain combines TRBV2 with TRBJ1-3; no reliable D call. V lost 7 bases and J 2 bases, leaving 12 bases between the germline ends. Germline-derived CDR1 and CDR2 are SNHLY and FYNNEI. The CDR3 is made up of 14 amino acids. CDR3 residues: CASTPRLAGNTIYF. The CDR3 DNA reads TGTGCCAGCACCCCCCGCTTGGCTGGAAACACCATATATTTT.

V usage is TRBV10-1 and J usage is TRBJ2-5; D could derive from TRBD1 or TRBD2 (5 bases each). Germline V gives CDR1 WNHNN, CDR2 SYGVQD (reference sequence). V lost 2 bases and J 5 bases, leaving 12 bases between the germline ends. The CDR3 contains 14 residues. CDR3 sequence (DNA): TGCGCCAGCAGTGAGAGGCAGGGAGAGGAGACCCAGTACTTC. Its protein is CASSERQGEETQYF.